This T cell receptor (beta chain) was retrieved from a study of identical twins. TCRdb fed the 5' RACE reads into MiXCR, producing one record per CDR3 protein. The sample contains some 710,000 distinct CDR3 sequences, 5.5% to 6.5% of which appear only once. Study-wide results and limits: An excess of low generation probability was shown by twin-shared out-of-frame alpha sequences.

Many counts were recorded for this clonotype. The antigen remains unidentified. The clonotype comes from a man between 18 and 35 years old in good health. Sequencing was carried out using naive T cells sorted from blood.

The CDR3 loop is CSARGSGRGGELFF. CDR3 DNA sequence: TGCAGTGCTAGGGGAAGCGGGAGGGGCGGGGAGCTGTTTTTT. The gene calls are TRBV20-1 and TRBJ2-2, with 10 bases aligning to TRBD2. The CDR3 is 14 amino acids. The V gene end was trimmed by 3 bases and the J gene end by 7 bases; junction bases not matched to a gene: 5. CDR1 DFQATT and CDR2 SNEGSKA come from the germline V gene (reference sequence).